This T cell receptor beta chain was sequenced for a study of CD8 T cells in ankylosing spondylitis. A quantitative 5'-RACE method, one with molecular barcodes, was used to make TCR beta libraries. One entry per CDR3 protein, called by TCRdb with MiXCR from the 5' RACE reads. The sample carries about 69,000 distinct CDR3 sequences, about 5% recorded once. Study results and limitations: In ankylosing spondylitis blood, a motif of roughly eight highly homologous TCR beta variants appeared characteristic.

This clonotype was counted at least ten times. Its matching antigen is unknown. The sequenced sample was blood, either unsorted or a sorted T cell fraction (not recorded which). The clonotype originates from a male donor with ankylosing spondylitis or in good health (not recorded which).

The CDR3 loop is CASSYSAASNQPQHF. CDR3 DNA sequence: TGTGCCAGCAGTTACTCTGCAGCCAGCAATCAGCCCCAGCATTTT. The rearrangement joins TRBV6-5 to TRBJ1-5; no clear D. The length of the CDR3 is 15 residues. The germline V gene has CDR1 MNHEY and CDR2 SVGAGI. Trimming removed 0 bases at V and 1 base at J, with 7 bases between.